This entry lists 26 T cell receptor beta chains sequenced from one sample in a study of OX40 agonist ivuxolimab in advanced cancers. The table came from immunoSEQ multiplex PCR; TCRdb's copy has only in-frame clones and leaves some out. The sample lists around 57,000 clones, around 92% seen once, with approximately 23% in the top ten. Sequences were derived from CD4+ or CD8+ T cells sorted from blood, sampled in a trial of the OX40 agonist ivuxolimab. The receptors here all came from an adult with an advanced solid tumor such as melanoma, head and neck, liver or kidney cancer.

V gene TRBV5-1 combines with J gene TRBJ2-5, with no clear D. The V end was cut by 0 bases, the J end by 5 bases, with 5 bases between. Germline CDR1 SGHRS, CDR2 YFSETQ. The length of the CDR3 is 12 residues. CDR3 residues: CASSLAQETQYF. CDR3 nucleotides: TGCGCCAGCAGCTTGGCTCAGGAGACCCAGTACTTC.

V gene TRBV28 combines with J gene TRBJ1-4; no reliable D call. The V and J ends lost 5 bases and 3 bases respectively, with 16 bases between them. Germline CDR1 and CDR2: MDHEN and SYDVKM. The CDR3 covers 16 residues. The CDR3: CASSRQGLLANEKLFF. As DNA, the CDR3 is TGTGCCAGCAGTAGACAAGGGTTGCTAGCTAATGAAAAACTGTTTTTT.

The chain employs TRBV13 and TRBJ2-1; 8 positions agree with TRBD2. The germline V gene has CDR1 PRHDT and CDR2 FYEKMQ (reference sequence). J was trimmed by 7 bases and V by 4 bases; bases with no gene match: 9. The CDR3 spans 15 residues. The CDR3 reads CASSWRGALENEQFF. Here the CDR3 DNA reads TGTGCCAGCAGCTGGCGGGGGGCCCTTGAGAATGAGCAGTTCTTC.

This clone has a single count. The CDR3 is CASSKTIEQFF. CDR3 DNA sequence: TGTGCCAGCAGCAAGACTATTGAGCAGTTCTTC. The rearrangement links TRBV11-3 to TRBJ2-1; possible D gene TRBD2, 5 bases. The CDR3 length is 11 residues. The germline gives CDR1 SGHNT, CDR2 YENEEA. The germline V and J ends were trimmed by 5 bases and 9 bases, with 8 bases remaining between them.

The V gene is TRBV30, the J gene TRBJ1-3, with D possibly TRBD1 on 6 matching bases. From germline, CDR1 is GTSNPN and CDR2 SVGIG (reference sequence). V was clipped by 1 base and J by 0 bases, with 10 bases between them. The length of the CDR3 is 15 residues. The DNA of the CDR3 is TGTGCCTGGAGTGGACTGACAGGCTCTGGAAACACCATATATTTT. Translating it yields CAWSGLTGSGNTIYF.

The gene calls are TRBV9 and TRBJ2-3; 10 bases are a match to TRBD2. Germline loops: CDR1 SGDLS, CDR2 YYNGEE. The CDR3 has 15 residues. V was clipped by 3 bases and J by 5 bases; unmatched bases: 6. Here the CDR3 reads CASSGSGRPIDTQYF. CDR3 sequence (DNA): TGTGCCAGCAGCGGTAGCGGGAGGCCGATAGATACGCAGTATTTT.

The gene calls are TRBV14 and TRBJ2-5; D is unresolved. Germline-derived CDR1 and CDR2 are SGHDN and FVKESK. The V gene lost 4 bases and the J gene lost 7 bases, with 10 bases spanning the gap. This CDR3 is built from 12 residues. DNA of the CDR3: TGTGCCAGCAGCCCGGTCGGTGGGACCCAGTACTTC. Residues: CASSPVGGTQYF.

V gene TRBV28 combines with J gene TRBJ2-3; 10 nucleotides agree with TRBD2. This CDR3 is 18 amino acids long. The J segment lost 6 bases and the V segment lost 2 bases, leaving 14 bases of the junction unmatched. Germline V lookup: CDR1 MDHEN, CDR2 SYDVKM. The CDR3 DNA follows: TGTGCCAGCAGTTTACCCCACCTACTAGCGGGGAATTTGGATACGCAGTATTTT. It codes for CASSLPHLLAGNLDTQYF.

The chain is built from TRBV19 and TRBJ1-5; D is ambiguous. V was trimmed by 4 bases and J by 6 bases, leaving 7 bases between them. This CDR3 has 12 residues. Germline CDR1 is LNHDA and CDR2 is SQIVND (reference sequence). CDR3 DNA sequence: TGTGCCAGTAGTAATTGGGGTCAGCCCCAGCATTTT. This gives the protein CASSNWGQPQHF.

V is TRBV20-1 and J is TRBJ1-2; D gene ambiguous. The V gene's germline CDR1 is DFQATT and CDR2 SNEGSKA (reference sequence). The V gene lost 3 bases and the J gene lost 8 bases, with 4 bases spanning the gap. The CDR3 runs to 9 residues. CDR3 nucleotide sequence: TGCAGTGCTAGGGAAGGCTACACCTTC. As protein: CSAREGYTF.

This chain links TRBV30 with TRBJ2-7, with a possible D match to TRBD1 (5 bases). This CDR3 comprises 15 residues. V lost 3 bases and J 1 base, leaving 16 bases between the germline ends. Germline V gene data show CDR1 as GTSNPN and CDR2 as SVGIG (reference sequence). As DNA, the CDR3 is TGTGCCTGGAGCGATCCAGGGTATCGATCCTACGAGCAGTACTTC. Translated: CAWSDPGYRSYEQYF.

This clone came up once. The chain carries TRBV11-3 and TRBJ2-1; TRBD2 might be the D (6 bases). The CDR3 runs to 19 residues. Between the trimmed V and J ends, which lost 5 bases and 5 bases, there was a span of 28 bases. Germline-derived CDR1 and CDR2 are SGHNT and YENEEA. The DNA for the CDR3 is TGTGCCAGCAGCACATCGTCCGGGACTCCCGAAAGAACGAACAATGAGCAGTTCTTC. It is translated as CASSTSSGTPERTNNEQFF.

This CDR3 is CASSQLAGGLDEQFF. CDR3 DNA: TGCGCCAGCAGCCAACTAGCGGGAGGGCTCGATGAGCAGTTCTTC. The rearrangement links TRBV4-1 to TRBJ2-1; 12 bases line up with TRBD2. The CDR3 runs 15 residues. CDR1 is MGHRA and CDR2 is YSYEKL in the germline V gene. J lost 8 bases, V lost 2 bases, and 4 bases had no gene match.

The J gene is TRBJ2-7, the V gene TRBV7-2; D unresolved. The germline V and J ends were trimmed by 2 bases and 5 bases, with 19 bases remaining between them. The CDR3 runs 16 residues. CDR1 SGHTA and CDR2 FQGNSA come from the germline V gene. The CDR3: CASSLTITQARHEQYF. In DNA, the CDR3 is TGTGCCAGCAGCTTAACAATCACGCAGGCTCGCCACGAGCAGTACTTC.

The V call is TRBV19, the J call TRBJ1-3; D unclear. The germline CDR1 and CDR2 sequences are LNHDA and SQIVND (reference sequence). V was clipped by 7 bases and J by 0 bases, with 10 bases between them. The CDR3 is 14 residues long. The CDR3 region has the DNA TGTGCCAGTACCATTGGGTTCTCTGGAAACACCATATATTTT. Its translation: CASTIGFSGNTIYF.

The genes are TRBV9 and TRBJ1-3; D uncertain. Trimming removed 0 bases at V and 0 bases at J, with 7 bases between. Germline V gives CDR1 SGDLS, CDR2 YYNGEE. The CDR3 is made up of 15 amino acids. This chain's CDR3 is CASSVATASGNTIYF. In DNA, the CDR3 is TGTGCCAGCAGCGTAGCAACAGCCTCTGGAAACACCATATATTTT.

V is TRBV19 and J is TRBJ1-5, with D possibly matching TRBD1 (5 bases). Germline loops: CDR1 LNHDA, CDR2 SQIVND (reference sequence). The CDR3 totals 14 residues. V was clipped by 7 bases and J by 5 bases, with 15 bases between them. CDR3 in DNA: TGTGCCAGTACTGATCCGGGGCACTATCAGCCCCAGCATTTT. It specifies CASTDPGHYQPQHF.

This clone was detected once. The J gene is TRBJ2-7, the V gene TRBV7-8, with 7 bases lining up with TRBD1. Germline CDR1 and CDR2: SGHVS and FQNEAQ. The trim removed 5 bases at V and 4 bases at J, leaving 2 bases unmatched. The length of the CDR3 is 12 residues. This CDR3 is CASSPTGYEQYF. The DNA for the CDR3 is TGTGCCAGCAGCCCGACAGGGTACGAGCAGTACTTC.

Only a few counts were recorded for this clone. V usage is TRBV4-3 and J usage is TRBJ1-1; no reliable D call. There are 14 residues in the CDR3. CDR1 and CDR2 (germline): LGHNA, YSLEER. V lost 2 bases and J lost 1, with 8 bases in between. CDR3 nucleotide sequence: TGCGCCAGCAGCCAATTGGAGGGGAACACTGAAGCTTTCTTT. The encoded protein is CASSQLEGNTEAFF.

The V gene is TRBV15, the J gene TRBJ2-5; 9 bases align to TRBD1. The CDR3 contains 14 residues. V lost 5 bases and J lost 4; bases outside the gene matches: 5. In germline, CDR1 is LNHNV, CDR2 YYDKDF (reference sequence). The CDR3 here is CATSPRQGVETQYF. Written as DNA, the CDR3 is TGTGCCACCAGCCCTCGACAGGGGGTAGAGACCCAGTACTTC.

This clone occurred once. The J gene is TRBJ1-3, the V gene TRBV5-5; D is unresolved. The CDR3 spans 12 residues. The germline V and J ends were trimmed by 5 bases and 3 bases, with 6 bases remaining between them. CDR1 and CDR2 from the germline V gene are SGHKS and YYEKEE (reference sequence). Here the CDR3 reads CASSYLGNTIYF. The CDR3, as DNA: TGTGCCAGCAGTTATCTTGGAAACACCATATATTTT.

The chain is built from TRBV7-3 and TRBJ2-3, with D tentatively TRBD2 (6 bases). The V end lost 1 base, the J end lost 4 bases, and 9 bases lay between the germline ends. The length of the CDR3 is 14 residues. Germline V gene lookup returns CDR1 SGHTA and CDR2 FQGTGA. The CDR3 bases are TGTGCCAGCAGCTTAATCGGGAGCGCAGATACGCAGTATTTT. It translates to CASSLIGSADTQYF.

The sample holds one count of this clone. The chain carries TRBV6-1 and TRBJ1-2, with 7 positions matching TRBD1. Germline V lookup: CDR1 MNHNS, CDR2 SASEGT. The trim removed 7 bases at V and 7 bases at J, leaving 9 bases unmatched. The CDR3 spans 13 residues. CDR3: CASTDRETLGYTF. CDR3 DNA sequence: TGTGCCAGCACCGACAGGGAGACGCTTGGCTACACCTTC.

The chain employs TRBV5-5 and TRBJ1-5, with 7 bases lining up with TRBD1. After removal of 3 bases from V and 7 bases from J, the junction contained 7 bases not matched to a gene. The CDR3 extends over 14 amino acids. Per the germline V gene, CDR1 is SGHKS and CDR2 is YYEKEE (reference sequence). DNA of the CDR3: TGTGCCAGCAGCTCTCAACAGGGGCGGCAGCCCCAGCATTTT. The encoded protein is CASSSQQGRQPQHF.

This rearrangement joins TRBV4-3 to TRBJ1-2; possibly TRBD1 for D (6 bases). The CDR3 length is 15 residues. CDR1 LGHNA and CDR2 YSLEER come from the germline V gene. With 0 bases removed from V and 3 bases from J, the gap between germline ends came to 11 bases. The CDR3 region is CASSQELGAYYGYTF. CDR3 in DNA: TGCGCCAGCAGCCAAGAACTGGGGGCCTACTATGGCTACACCTTC.

This clone appeared a single time. The rearrangement uses TRBV19 and TRBJ1-4; 10 bases line up with TRBD1. Germline trimming cut 5 bases from V and 6 bases from J; bases unmatched to any gene: 6. Germline CDR1 is LNHDA and CDR2 is SQIVND (reference sequence). The CDR3 is made up of 15 amino acids. The CDR3, as DNA: TGTGCCAGTAGTGACACCGGGACAGGGGATGAAAAACTGTTTTTT. Translation: CASSDTGTGDEKLFF. Supplemented by reference TRBV19 and TRBJ1-4, the full variable domain reads DGGITQSPKYLFRKEGQNVTLSCEQNLNHDAMYWYRQDPGQGLRLIYYSQIVNDFQKGDIAEGYSVSREKKESFPLTVTSAQKNPTAFYLCASSDTGTGDEKLFFGSGTQLSVL.